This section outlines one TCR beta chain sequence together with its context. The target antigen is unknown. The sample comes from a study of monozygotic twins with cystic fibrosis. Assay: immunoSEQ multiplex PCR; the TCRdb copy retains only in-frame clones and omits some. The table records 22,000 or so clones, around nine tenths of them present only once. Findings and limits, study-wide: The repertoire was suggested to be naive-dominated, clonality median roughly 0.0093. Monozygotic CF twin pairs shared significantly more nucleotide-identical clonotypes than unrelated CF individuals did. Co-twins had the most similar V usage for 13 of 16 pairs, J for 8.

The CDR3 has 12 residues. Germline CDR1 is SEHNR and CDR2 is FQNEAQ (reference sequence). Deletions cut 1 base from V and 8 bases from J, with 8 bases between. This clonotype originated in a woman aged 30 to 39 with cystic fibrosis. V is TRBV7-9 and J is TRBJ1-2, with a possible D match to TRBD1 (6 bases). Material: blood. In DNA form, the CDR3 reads TGTGCCAGCAGCTTAGGAGGGGGAGGCTACACCTTC. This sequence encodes CASSLGGGGYTF.